This is a list of T cell receptor beta chains from one sample in a study of beta chain features in type 1 diabetes. Clones were read by immunoSEQ multiplex PCR, and TCRdb kept only the in-frame ones, dropping some. The sample has 250,000 or so clones; 27% are singletons. Sequencing used central memory CD4+ T cells from blood. The origin of the receptors is a man between 25 and 39 years old in good health. Each CDR3 is given with its conserved first and last residue. Fields, in order: J gene, D gene, V gene, CDR3 protein. A D gene is named only where the DNA matches it firmly.

TRBJ1-6 | - | TRBV7-6 | CASSLAATGNSPLHF
TRBJ2-3 | TRBD1 | TRBV7-2 | CASSTRTGGDTQYF
TRBJ1-2 | - | TRBV29-1 | CSAMTVLGGYTF
TRBJ2-5 | TRBD1 | TRBV28 | CASRKQGAVGETQYF
TRBJ2-7 | TRBD2 | TRBV29-1 | CSVLAGGPYEQYF
TRBJ2-7 | - | TRBV29-1 | CSAARGPYEQYF
TRBJ2-1 | - | TRBV18 | CASSPRGGRRESYNEQFF
TRBJ2-1 | TRBD1 | TRBV6-6 | CASSYSGQGTEQFF
TRBJ2-6 | - | TRBV10-3 | CAISEGQPGANVLTF
TRBJ1-2 | TRBD1 | TRBV15 | CATSPRTGDYGYTF
TRBJ2-5 | - | TRBV7-2 | CASTGGGRETQYF
TRBJ1-3 | - | TRBV30 | CAWSVPLPGAGNTIYF
TRBJ2-1 | - | TRBV7-2 | CASSPARTHRSEQFF
TRBJ2-3 | - | TRBV9 | CASSVFSRAGTDTQYF
TRBJ1-5 | - | TRBV30 | CAWSVTNQPQHF
TRBJ2-1 | - | TRBV4-3 | CASSQEGTPNEQFF
TRBJ2-1 | - | TRBV9 | CASSRDSNNEQFF
TRBJ1-5 | TRBD1 | TRBV2 | CASSPTGGGQPQHF
TRBJ1-2 | - | TRBV30 | CAWRESGTTNYGYTF
TRBJ2-5 | - | TRBV18 | CASSPSEETQYF
TRBJ2-1 | TRBD1 | TRBV30 | CACYRDRNNEQFF
TRBJ1-5 | - | TRBV6-6 | CASTFSNQPQHF
TRBJ2-3 | - | TRBV7-2 | CASSFTFLDTQYF
TRBJ2-3 | TRBD2 | TRBV28 | CASTISSGRSGTDTQYF
TRBJ2-3 | - | TRBV7-2 | CASILPGVITDTQYF
TRBJ2-7 | - | TRBV7-8 | CASSAHYEQYF
TRBJ2-3 | TRBD2 | TRBV15 | CATSRDLRGGTDTQYF
TRBJ2-1 | TRBD2 | TRBV23-1 | CASSRPGLAGGTSYNEQFF
TRBJ1-2 | TRBD1 | TRBV7-2 | CASSIMDRALGGYTF
TRBJ2-2 | TRBD2 | TRBV7-2 | CASRGLAGAAGELFF
TRBJ2-1 | TRBD2 | TRBV7-9 | CASSQPGLAGGGEQFF
TRBJ2-3 | TRBD1 | TRBV2 | CASSRDRLSTDTQYF
TRBJ2-2 | TRBD1 | TRBV5-6 | CASSLERQGSGELFF
TRBJ2-2 | - | TRBV29-1 | CSVMEGRGTGELFF
TRBJ2-5 | - | TRBV30 | CAWSGGQAETQYF
TRBJ2-5 | - | TRBV4-1 | CASSQGSLGKETQYF
TRBJ2-1 | - | TRBV9 | CASSAQLRGGDNEQFF
TRBJ2-1 | - | TRBV4-3 | CASSQEGNGDEQFF
TRBJ2-1 | - | TRBV21-1 | CASLENEQFF
TRBJ1-1 | TRBD1 | TRBV6-6 | CASMSGGGTEAFF
TRBJ1-2 | TRBD1 | TRBV19 | CASSRSGQGYYGYTF
TRBJ2-5 | - | TRBV2 | CARRPWAQETQYF
TRBJ2-7 | - | TRBV7-9 | CASSEQGSSYEQYF
TRBJ2-5 | - | TRBV7-2 | CASSLNVERGETQYF
TRBJ2-7 | - | TRBV7-2 | CASSSTRGYEQYF